One T cell receptor beta chain is described in this entry. The antigen is not known. It was with a sample-barcoded 5' primer and a J-beta primer mix that a second PCR of about 7 to 12 cycles was run. TCRdb reanalysed the 5' RACE reads using MiXCR and keeps one entry per CDR3 protein. The repertoire holds around 280,000 distinct CDR3 sequences, with 27% as singletons. These data are taken from a study of blood T cells in healthy people across ages. Study observations and caveats: Aged donors had fewer naive CD4+ cells and lower diversity than long-lived donors.

Samples each had at least 5 micrograms of total RNA extracted. The CDR3 is 12 residues long. Germline V gives CDR1 SQVTM, CDR2 ANQGSEA. This receptor was identified in a woman in her 70s in good health. The sample comprised blood. V usage is TRBV29-1 and J usage is TRBJ2-5; tentative D call: TRBD2 (7 bases). The DNA end lines up better with TRBJ2-7; the J call may be wrong. CDR3 in DNA: TGCAGCGTTGAAGGCGGGGGCAACGAGCAGTACTTC. It translates to CSVEGGGNEQYF.